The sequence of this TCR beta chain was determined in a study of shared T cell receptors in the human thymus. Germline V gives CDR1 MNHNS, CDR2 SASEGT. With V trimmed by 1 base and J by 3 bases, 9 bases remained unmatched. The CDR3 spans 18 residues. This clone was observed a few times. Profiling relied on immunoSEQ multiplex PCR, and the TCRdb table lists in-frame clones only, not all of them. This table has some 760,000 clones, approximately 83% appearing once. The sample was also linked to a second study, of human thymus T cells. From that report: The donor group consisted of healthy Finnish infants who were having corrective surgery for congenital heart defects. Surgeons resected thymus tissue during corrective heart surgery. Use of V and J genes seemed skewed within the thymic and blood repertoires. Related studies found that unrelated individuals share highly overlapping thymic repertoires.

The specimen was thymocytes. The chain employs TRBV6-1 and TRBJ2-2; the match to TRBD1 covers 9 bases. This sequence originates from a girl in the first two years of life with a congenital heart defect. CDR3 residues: CASSEGRGQGTDTGELFF. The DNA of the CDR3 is TGTGCCAGCAGTGAAGGAAGAGGACAGGGGACGGACACCGGGGAGCTGTTTTTT.